Listed below are T cell receptor beta chains from one sample, sequenced in a study of OX40 agonist ivuxolimab in advanced cancers. Measured with immunoSEQ multiplex PCR; TCRdb has only the in-frame clones, and not every one. Of 8,500 to 13,000 clones listed, roughly 70% are singletons. Sequenced here: CD4+ or CD8+ T cells sorted from blood, sampled in a trial of the OX40 agonist ivuxolimab. The receptor source for this set is an adult with an advanced solid tumor such as melanoma, head and neck, liver or kidney cancer. Each CDR3 is given without its conserved first and last residue. The order of the fields is J gene, V gene, CDR3 protein.

J: TRBJ2-5
V: TRBV27
CDR3: ASSYGTWETQY

J: TRBJ1-5
V: TRBV7-8
CDR3: ASSGSNQPQH

J: TRBJ2-2
V: TRBV5-4
CDR3: ASSLAYGIGELF

J: TRBJ2-7
V: TRBV9
CDR3: ASSPRSSYEQY

J: TRBJ2-7
V: TRBV6-1
CDR3: ASSIRDRGHEQY

J: TRBJ1-1
V: TRBV11-2
CDR3: ASSWDSVVAF

J: TRBJ2-3
V: TRBV29-1
CDR3: SLWGGTDTQY

J: TRBJ2-3
V: TRBV27
CDR3: ASRLGLAGGPNTDTQY

J: TRBJ2-5
V: TRBV7-3
CDR3: ASSLGLAGGGETQY

J: TRBJ1-2
V: TRBV28
CDR3: ASRPQGSYGYT

J: TRBJ1-5
V: TRBV15
CDR3: ATSREGDQPQH

J: TRBJ2-7
V: TRBV6-1
CDR3: ASSAGTGGSYEQY

J: TRBJ2-1
V: TRBV11-2
CDR3: ASSSWVGTGNEQF

J: TRBJ1-2
V: TRBV4-3
CDR3: ASSQSGLNYGYT

J: TRBJ2-7
V: TRBV27
CDR3: ASSWDRGWEQY

J: TRBJ2-7
V: TRBV5-6
CDR3: ASSSPGQGYEQY

J: TRBJ2-2
V: TRBV10-3
CDR3: ATRAGTNTGELF

J: TRBJ2-3
V: TRBV5-1
CDR3: ASSLQREGTDTQY

J: TRBJ1-3
V: TRBV19
CDR3: ASEKSGNTIY

J: TRBJ2-1
V: TRBV9
CDR3: ASSVAGLAGGPGDNEQF

J: TRBJ1-5
V: TRBV6-5
CDR3: ASSYYGQGSNQPQH

J: TRBJ2-1
V: TRBV28
CDR3: ASIWNQAGEVGDEQF

J: TRBJ1-6
V: TRBV19
CDR3: ASSSGTGSSPLH

J: TRBJ2-7
V: TRBV28
CDR3: ASSFDDEQY

J: TRBJ1-5
V: TRBV27
CDR3: ASSPRGFSNQPQH

J: TRBJ2-6
V: TRBV21-1
CDR3: ASSNRTIFNSGANVLT

J: .
V: TRBV7-6
CDR3: ASSLASGSYEQY

J: TRBJ2-7
V: TRBV6-6
CDR3: ASSSGSAEYEQY

J: TRBJ2-1
V: TRBV6-5
CDR3: ASSYGLQYNEQF

J: TRBJ2-7
V: TRBV27
CDR3: ASAFIGGAFGPGEQY

J: TRBJ1-2
V: TRBV5-1
CDR3: ASSFGQGANYGYT

J: TRBJ2-7
V: TRBV5-1
CDR3: ASSWDSYEQY

J: TRBJ2-7
V: TRBV19
CDR3: ASSISPDSSYEQY

J: TRBJ1-1
V: TRBV4-2
CDR3: ASSQVRELIYGTEAF

J: TRBJ2-7
V: TRBV19
CDR3: ASSIGAYEQY

J: TRBJ1-2
V: TRBV7-8
CDR3: ASSSRGSQGYT

J: TRBJ2-7
V: TRBV11-2
CDR3: ASSLGGRSVGY

J: TRBJ1-2
V: TRBV6-4
CDR3: ASSDSEGKGYT

J: TRBJ2-7
V: TRBV29-1
CDR3: SGQGSYEQY

J: TRBJ2-1
V: TRBV6-4
CDR3: ASSDSQGASNEQF

J: TRBJ2-7
V: TRBV29-1
CDR3: SVVFSGKVEQY

J: TRBJ2-1
V: TRBV7-3
CDR3: ASRSLAGLYNEQF

J: .
V: TRBV10-3
CDR3: AISDPDGTYEQY